These 6 T cell receptor beta chains were sequenced from one sample in a study of T cell responses to AZD1222 COVID-19 vaccine. Only in-frame clones appear in the TCRdb table, and some are missing; sequencing was by immunoSEQ multiplex PCR. The sample shows 150,000 to 160,000 clones, more than 90% of them seen only once. The material was peripheral blood, obtained on day 0 of AZD1222 vaccination. The receptors were gathered from an adult in good health.

This chain connects TRBV12-3 or TRBV12-4 to TRBJ1-1; D possibly corresponds to TRBD1 (5 bases). V lost 6 bases, J lost 6 bases, and 11 bases lay in between. The CDR3 sequence is 12 residues long. CDR3 in DNA: TGTGCCAGCAGCCGACAGCCTCCTGAAGCTTTCTTT. This codes for CASSRQPPEAFF.

The chain joins TRBV11-2 to TRBJ2-3; the D gene is possibly TRBD2 (5 bases). Germline V gives CDR1 SGHAT, CDR2 FQNNGV. The CDR3 totals 16 residues. Trimming stripped 0 bases from V and 1 base from J, with 11 bases between. The CDR3 loop reads CASSLETTLRTDTQYF. The DNA of the CDR3 is TGTGCCAGCAGCTTAGAGACTACACTCCGCACAGATACGCAGTATTTT. Based on the CDR3 plus reference TRBV11-2 and TRBJ2-3, the full variable domain is EAGVAQSPRYKIIEKRQSVAFWCNPISGHATLYWYQQILGQGPKLLIQFQNNGVVDDSQLPKDRFSAERLKGVDSTLKIQPAKLEDSAVYLCASSLETTLRTDTQYFGPGTRLTVL.

This chain links TRBV7-3 with TRBJ1-1; tentative D call: TRBD1 (5 bases). Germline loops: CDR1 SGHTA, CDR2 FQGTGA. The CDR3 length is 16 residues. V was clipped by 1 base and J by 1 base, with 13 bases between them. As DNA, the CDR3 is TGTGCCAGCAGCTTAAACCCGGTGACAGCGAACACTGAAGCTTTCTTT. It specifies CASSLNPVTANTEAFF.

This clone occurred once. The chain joins TRBV19 to TRBJ1-2, with D hard to call. V was shortened by 5 bases and J by 2 bases, with 18 bases between the two germline ends. Germline-derived CDR1 and CDR2 are LNHDA and SQIVND (reference sequence). This CDR3 comprises 16 residues. CDR3 in amino acids: CASSVGFGGANYGYTF. In nucleotides, the CDR3 is TGTGCCAGTAGTGTCGGTTTTGGCGGAGCGAACTATGGCTACACCTTC.

This chain connects TRBV4-3 to TRBJ2-1; D is unclear. The CDR3 runs 16 residues. V was shortened by 3 bases and J by 3 bases, with 15 bases between the two germline ends. Per the germline V gene, CDR1 is LGHNA and CDR2 is YSLEER. CDR3 region: CASSQRRRQNYNEQFF. CDR3 sequence (DNA): TGCGCCAGCAGCCAGCGGCGGCGCCAGAACTACAATGAGCAGTTCTTC.

V is TRBV7-9 and J is TRBJ2-3; D is perhaps TRBD1 (5 bases). Germline V lookup: CDR1 SEHNR, CDR2 FQNEAQ (reference sequence). The V end was cut by 6 bases, the J end by 0 bases, with 25 bases between. The CDR3 totals 19 residues. DNA for the CDR3: TGTGCCAGCAGTTTTGCCCGCCCCGAAGGGGTCCTTAGCACAGATACGCAGTATTTT. This sequence encodes CASSFARPEGVLSTDTQYF.